The 27 T cell receptor beta chains below all came from one sample that was sequenced in a study of T-cell reconstitution after alpha-beta-depleted transplantation in children. Researchers prepared the TCRbeta library using unique molecular identifiers, the study reports. TCRdb redid the calling of the PCR reads with MiXCR, one entry per CDR3 protein. The repertoire consists of about 870,000 distinct CDR3 sequences, with around 15% occurring once and the leading ten covering 5%. The sample consisted of PBMCs, mostly from graft donor cells, taken 360 days after TCRalphabeta/CD19-depleted stem cell transplant. These receptors all come from a male patient under 18 who had a stem cell transplant for acute lymphoblastic leukemia, so the T cells may come from the graft donor.

This clonotype was recorded many times. The chain recombines TRBV5-1 with TRBJ1-1; D is uncertain. CDR1 is SGHRS and CDR2 is YFSETQ in the germline V gene. V was pared by 1 base and J by 1 base, with 5 bases between. The CDR3 runs 13 residues. CDR3 sequence reads: CASSLLQNTEAFF. CDR3 nucleotides: TGCGCCAGCAGCTTGCTACAGAACACTGAAGCTTTCTTT.

The rearrangement links TRBV12-3 or TRBV12-4 to TRBJ1-1; tentative D call: TRBD1 (5 bases). The CDR3 runs to 13 residues. Between the trimmed V and J ends, which lost 5 bases and 6 bases, there was a span of 13 bases. CDR3 region: CASSGWTRPEAFF. The CDR3 nucleotides are TGTGCCAGCAGTGGTTGGACAAGGCCTGAAGCTTTCTTT.

This clonotype occurred many times. This chain connects TRBV5-1 to TRBJ2-1; TRBD2 matches at 11 bases. The V gene's germline CDR1 is SGHRS and CDR2 YFSETQ. This CDR3 has 15 residues. V gave up 3 bases and J gave up 9 bases; unmatched junction bases: 8. The CDR3 sequence is CASSWSALAGVEQFF. The CDR3 DNA is TGCGCCAGCAGCTGGAGTGCACTAGCGGGAGTTGAGCAGTTCTTC.

This clonotype showed up just a few times. V usage is TRBV5-1 and J usage is TRBJ2-7; D perhaps matches TRBD2 (5 bases). This CDR3 comprises 14 residues. Germline values: CDR1 SGHRS, CDR2 YFSETQ. V dropped 0 bases and J dropped 6 bases, with 13 bases sitting between them. The DNA of the CDR3 is TGCGCCAGCAGCTTGGTTCCAGGAGAGGGCGAGCAGTACTTC. It translates to CASSLVPGEGEQYF.

The table lists this clonotype with many counts. The chain couples TRBV12-3 or TRBV12-4 to TRBJ2-1; D gene unclear. V lost 4 bases and J 8 bases, leaving 6 bases between the germline ends. This CDR3 spans 11 amino acids. The CDR3 sequence: CASSSGYEQFF. DNA of the CDR3: TGTGCCAGCAGTTCCGGATATGAGCAGTTCTTC.

The V call is TRBV4-1, the J call TRBJ2-7; D unclear. V was cut by 1 base and J by 1 base, with 8 bases left in between. The CDR3 has 14 amino acids. Germline V lookup: CDR1 MGHRA, CDR2 YSYEKL. CDR3 bases: TGCGCCAGCAGCCAAGGACTTATTTCCTACGAGCAGTACTTC. Protein sequence: CASSQGLISYEQYF.

This clonotype was seen a handful of times. CDR3 sequence: CASSPGGAGSSYNEQFF. The CDR3 bases are TGTGCCAGCAGCCCGGGGGGCGCGGGGAGCTCCTACAATGAGCAGTTCTTC. The J gene is TRBJ2-1, the V gene TRBV9, with a weak D call TRBD2 (7 bases). Germline lookup yields CDR1 SGDLS and CDR2 YYNGEE. V shed 4 bases and J shed 0 bases, with 17 bases lying between them. The length of the CDR3 is 17 residues.

The chain links TRBV12-3 or TRBV12-4 to TRBJ2-7; D is possibly TRBD1 or TRBD2 (5 bases each). Trimming shortened V by 0 bases and J by 9 bases, and 18 bases separated the two germline ends. There are 15 residues in the CDR3. CDR3 sequence (DNA): TGTGCCAGCAGTTTAGCCGGGACGGCCTGGAGAAGGCAGTACTTC. It yields the protein CASSLAGTAWRRQYF.

The chain is built from TRBV11-1 and TRBJ2-4; D not certain. This CDR3 is built from 18 residues. V gave up 5 bases and J gave up 0 bases, with 20 bases separating them. Germline CDR1 reads SGHAT; CDR2 reads FQDESV (reference sequence). The CDR3 coding sequence is TGTGCCAGCAGCCTATCGATGGTCGGGCTACTAGCCAAAAACATTCAGTACTTC. It specifies CASSLSMVGLLAKNIQYF.

The CDR3 bases are TGTGCCGGCTCTGCTGGGACAGGCGGGGTCAATGAGCAGTTCTTC. Residues: CAGSAGTGGVNEQFF. The chain recombines TRBV19 with TRBJ2-1; 8 bases agree with TRBD1. The germline gives CDR1 LNHDA, CDR2 SQIVND (reference sequence). V lost 11 bases to trimming and J lost 6 bases; unmatched junction nucleotides: 15. CDR3 size: 15 residues.

In its sample, this clonotype was seen a few times. This chain connects TRBV24-1 to TRBJ2-3, with 8 bases that match TRBD1. The trim removed 3 bases at V and 3 bases at J, leaving 7 bases unmatched. CDR1 and CDR2 (germline): KGHDR, SFDVKD. The CDR3 runs 16 residues. The CDR3 region has the DNA TGTGCCACCAGTGATCAACGGACAGGGCGGACAGATACGCAGTATTTT. The encoded protein is CATSDQRTGRTDTQYF.

This clonotype was found a few times. The chain is built from TRBV7-7 and TRBJ2-1; 8 nucleotides match TRBD2. V trimming: 4 bases; J trimming: 9 bases; junction bases outside the gene matches: 11. The CDR3 is 15 residues long. Looked up from germline, CDR1 is SSHAT and CDR2 is FNYEAQ (reference sequence). The CDR3 is CASSSRMGLGFEQFF. CDR3 coding DNA: TGTGCCAGCAGCTCACGGATGGGACTAGGTTTTGAGCAGTTCTTC.

The chain is built from TRBV5-1 and TRBJ1-4, with 11 nucleotides matching TRBD1. The V gene's germline CDR1 is SGHRS and CDR2 YFSETQ. CDR3 length: 14 residues. The junction had 4 bases not matched to a gene; V was cut back by 4 bases and J by 8 bases. This CDR3 is CASSIGTGGEKLFF. For the CDR3, the DNA is TGCGCCAGCAGCATCGGGACAGGGGGAGAAAAACTGTTTTTT.

This clonotype occurred a few times. This chain links TRBV20-1 with TRBJ2-7; 8 bases line up with TRBD1. This CDR3 has 13 residues. Germline CDR1 reads DFQATT; CDR2 reads SNEGSKA (reference sequence). V lost 3 bases to trimming and J lost 3 bases; unmatched junction nucleotides: 4. CDR3 DNA sequence: TGCAGTGCTAGGAGACAGGGGATCTACGAGCAGTACTTC. This codes for CSARRQGIYEQYF.

The sample holds a few counts of this clonotype. V is TRBV20-1 and J is TRBJ1-2, with D hard to call. Trimming removed 3 bases from V and 8 bases from J, with 13 bases in between. Germline CDR1 is DFQATT and CDR2 is SNEGSKA (reference sequence). The CDR3 totals 12 residues. The CDR3 sequence: CSASRSNGGYTF. The CDR3 bases are TGCAGTGCTAGCCGTTCCAATGGGGGCTACACCTTC.

This clonotype has a handful of counts. V usage is TRBV5-1 and J usage is TRBJ2-2; no definite D call. Germline V gene sequence: CDR1 SGHRS, CDR2 YFSETQ. The CDR3 consists of 14 residues. Trimming cost V 8 bases and J 5 bases, with 16 bases left between them. The CDR3 sequence: CASTVRIATGELFF. CDR3 DNA: TGCGCCAGTACTGTTCGGATAGCTACCGGGGAGCTGTTTTTT. Based on the CDR3 plus reference TRBV5-1 and TRBJ2-2, the full variable domain is KAGVTQTPRYLIKTRGQQVTLSCSPISGHRSVSWYQQTPGQGLQFLFEYFSETQRNKGNFPGRFSGRQFSNSRSEMNVSTLELGDSALYLCASTVRIATGELFFGEGSRLTVL.

This chain connects TRBV7-6 to TRBJ2-5; 14 positions match TRBD2. V was clipped by 0 bases and J by 4 bases; unmatched bases: 7. Germline CDR1 SGHVS, CDR2 FNYEAQ. The CDR3 loop spans 18 amino acids. CDR3 residues: CASSLAAGTSGRGETQYF. CDR3 sequence (DNA): TGTGCCAGCAGCTTAGCGGCCGGGACTAGCGGGAGAGGAGAGACCCAGTACTTC. The full variable domain, its missing parts supplied by reference TRBV7-6 and TRBJ2-5, is GAGVSQSPRYKVTKRGQDVALRCDPISGHVSLYWYRQALGQGPEFLTYFNYEAQQDKSGLPNDRFSAERPEGSISTLTIQRTEQRDSAMYRCASSLAAGTSGRGETQYFGPGTRLLVL.

This clonotype was seen only a few times. The rearrangement links TRBV5-1 to TRBJ2-7, with a tentative D call TRBD1 (5 bases). Trimming removed 0 bases at V and 0 bases at J, with 13 bases between. Per germline, CDR1 SGHRS and CDR2 YFSETQ. The CDR3 contains 16 residues. CDR3 loop: CASSLGGSGFSYEQYF. CDR3 in DNA: TGCGCCAGCAGCTTGGGGGGCTCAGGATTCTCCTACGAGCAGTACTTC.

This clonotype was seen a few times. The chain is built from TRBV29-1 and TRBJ2-2; D unclear. CDR1 SQVTM and CDR2 ANQGSEA come from the germline V gene. This CDR3 has 12 amino acids. The ends were cut back, 4 bases at V and 0 bases at J, with 3 bases in the middle. Here the CDR3 DNA reads TGCAGCGTTGGGCCGAACACCGGGGAGCTGTTTTTT. Its translation: CSVGPNTGELFF.

The chain employs TRBV3-1 and TRBJ2-5; D remains unclear. The CDR3 has 15 amino acids. Germline V gene data show CDR1 as LGHDT and CDR2 as YNNKEL (reference sequence). Trimming took 1 base from V and 4 from J, leaving 13 bases between them. In DNA, the CDR3 is TGTGCCAGCAGCCAAGGAATAGAAAGGATAGAGACCCAGTACTTC. Amino acid sequence: CASSQGIERIETQYF.

This clonotype was counted a few times. V usage is TRBV7-8 and J usage is TRBJ1-4; D not resolved. The V end was cut by 1 base, the J end by 8 bases, with 14 bases between. This CDR3 has 15 amino acids. From germline, CDR1 is SGHVS and CDR2 FQNEAQ. CDR3 sequence (DNA): TGTGCCAGCAGCTTAGTAACCGGTACAGCCGAAAAACTGTTTTTT. This gives the protein CASSLVTGTAEKLFF.

The chain recombines TRBV14 with TRBJ2-1; TRBD2 is a possible D gene (6 bases). V dropped 4 bases and J dropped 3 bases, with 16 bases sitting between them. This CDR3 comprises 16 residues. Germline values: CDR1 SGHDN, CDR2 FVKESK. The CDR3 nucleotides are TGTGCCAGCAGCCCGAGGCGGGATGGGCTCTACAATGAGCAGTTCTTC. Translated, it gives CASSPRRDGLYNEQFF.

The rearrangement joins TRBV24-1 to TRBJ2-2; D remains unclear. The ends were cut back, 0 bases at V and 4 bases at J, with 5 bases in the middle. The CDR3 runs 14 residues. Germline V gene sequence: CDR1 KGHDR, CDR2 SFDVKD. In DNA, the CDR3 is TGTGCCACCAGTGATTTGTTTAGCACCGGGGAGCTGTTTTTT. Residues: CATSDLFSTGELFF.

The gene calls are TRBV10-1 and TRBJ1-6; the D is unclear. Germline loops: CDR1 WNHNN, CDR2 SYGVQD (reference sequence). The CDR3 extends over 13 amino acids. The V and J ends lost 5 bases and 8 bases respectively, with 10 bases between them. DNA for the CDR3: TGCGCCAGCAGTTGGCAGACGGATTCACCCCTCCACTTT. Protein product: CASSWQTDSPLHF.

The chain carries TRBV4-1 and TRBJ2-7; tentatively, D is TRBD2 (5 bases). The CDR3 extends over 14 amino acids. Germline V gives CDR1 MGHRA, CDR2 YSYEKL. V lost 3 bases to trimming and J lost 3 bases, with 12 bases between them. CDR3 in amino acids: CASSHGERDYEQYF. The CDR3 DNA follows: TGCGCCAGCAGCCACGGGGAGAGGGACTACGAGCAGTACTTC.

The chain carries TRBV4-1 and TRBJ1-1; D gene ambiguous. Per germline, CDR1 MGHRA and CDR2 YSYEKL. Deletions cut 0 bases from V and 10 bases from J, with 9 bases between. This CDR3 comprises 12 residues. The CDR3: CASSQDLVGAFF. CDR3 nucleotide sequence: TGCGCCAGCAGCCAAGATCTGGTGGGAGCTTTCTTT.

The chain links TRBV5-1 to TRBJ2-7; 9 nucleotides agree with TRBD1. After removal of 2 bases from V and 2 bases from J, the junction contained 11 bases not matched to a gene. The CDR3 is 17 amino acids. Germline V gene data show CDR1 as SGHRS and CDR2 as YFSETQ. This CDR3 is CASSFTRGQGWAYEQYF. As DNA, the CDR3 is TGCGCCAGCAGCTTTACTAGGGGACAGGGCTGGGCCTACGAGCAGTACTTC.